The 6 T cell receptor beta chains below were found in one sample sequenced in a study of human T cells and chemical hapten exposure. The sample's time point: patch test 1, 2 weeks after DPC sensitization. Treatment of the sample: therapeutic diphenylcyclopropenone sensitization with weekly scalp DPC. TCRdb used MiXCR to reprocess the RACE reads, holding one entry per CDR3 protein. The repertoire holds 350,000 or so distinct CDR3 sequences, with approximately 6.3% as singletons. The sequencing here drew on whole blood, taken in connection with sensitization to the hapten diphenylcyclopropenone (DPC). These receptors all stem from a woman aged 18-35 years with alopecia areata. Some clones in this sample may be carry-over from other donors' samples.

This clonotype was seen only a few times. The chain has TRBV6-5 and TRBJ2-1; no firm D call. The length of the CDR3 is 16 residues. V was shortened by 0 bases and J by 10 bases, with 19 bases between the two germline ends. Per the germline V gene, CDR1 is MNHEY and CDR2 is SVGAGI. The CDR3 sequence is CASSYSVGPRPREQFF. The CDR3 DNA reads TGTGCCAGCAGTTACTCGGTAGGGCCGCGCCCCCGGGAGCAGTTCTTC.

Many counts were recorded for this clonotype. The rearrangement uses TRBV6-2 or TRBV6-3 and TRBJ2-4; D may be TRBD2 (5 bases). CDR1 and CDR2 from the germline V gene are MNHEY and SVGEGT. The V end was cut by 0 bases, the J end by 1 base, with 10 bases between. The CDR3 totals 16 residues. The DNA for the CDR3 is TGTGCCAGCAGTTACTCAAGATCGGGGGCCAAAAACATTCAGTACTTC. As protein: CASSYSRSGAKNIQYF.

This clonotype has just a few counts. CDR3 bases: TGTGCCAGCAGTTCCCTCCCCGGGACTTACGAGCAGTACTTC. Protein product: CASSSLPGTYEQYF. The gene calls are TRBV12-3 or TRBV12-4 and TRBJ2-7; maybe TRBD2 (6 bases). Trimming shortened V by 4 bases and J by 4 bases, and 14 bases separated the two germline ends. The CDR3 extends over 14 amino acids.

The CDR3 nucleotides are TGTGCCAGCAGCGTAGGCGTCGGACCTCCGAACACTGAAGCTTTCTTT. Translating it yields CASSVGVGPPNTEAFF. The chain carries TRBV9 and TRBJ1-1; D unresolved. Germline CDR1 SGDLS, CDR2 YYNGEE. V dropped 0 bases and J dropped 1 base, with 13 bases sitting between them. The CDR3 loop spans 16 amino acids.

This clonotype was recorded a few times. CDR3 coding DNA: TGTGCCAGCAGCTTAGAGGTGGGCAGGCCCAACACTGAAGCTTTCTTT. It is translated as CASSLEVGRPNTEAFF. The chain carries TRBV7-2 and TRBJ1-1; no reliable D call. The ends were cut back, 1 base at V and 2 bases at J, with 14 bases in the middle. Germline V lookup: CDR1 SGHTA, CDR2 FQGNSA. This CDR3 comprises 16 residues.

V is TRBV15 and J is TRBJ2-3, with a tentative D call TRBD2 (6 bases). Germline V CDR1 and CDR2: LNHNV, YYDKDF (reference sequence). V was trimmed by 5 bases and J by 2 bases, leaving 14 bases between them. The CDR3 has 15 residues. CDR3 region: CATSPRESYTDTQYF. CDR3 DNA: TGTGCCACCAGCCCTCGGGAGAGTTACACAGATACGCAGTATTTT.